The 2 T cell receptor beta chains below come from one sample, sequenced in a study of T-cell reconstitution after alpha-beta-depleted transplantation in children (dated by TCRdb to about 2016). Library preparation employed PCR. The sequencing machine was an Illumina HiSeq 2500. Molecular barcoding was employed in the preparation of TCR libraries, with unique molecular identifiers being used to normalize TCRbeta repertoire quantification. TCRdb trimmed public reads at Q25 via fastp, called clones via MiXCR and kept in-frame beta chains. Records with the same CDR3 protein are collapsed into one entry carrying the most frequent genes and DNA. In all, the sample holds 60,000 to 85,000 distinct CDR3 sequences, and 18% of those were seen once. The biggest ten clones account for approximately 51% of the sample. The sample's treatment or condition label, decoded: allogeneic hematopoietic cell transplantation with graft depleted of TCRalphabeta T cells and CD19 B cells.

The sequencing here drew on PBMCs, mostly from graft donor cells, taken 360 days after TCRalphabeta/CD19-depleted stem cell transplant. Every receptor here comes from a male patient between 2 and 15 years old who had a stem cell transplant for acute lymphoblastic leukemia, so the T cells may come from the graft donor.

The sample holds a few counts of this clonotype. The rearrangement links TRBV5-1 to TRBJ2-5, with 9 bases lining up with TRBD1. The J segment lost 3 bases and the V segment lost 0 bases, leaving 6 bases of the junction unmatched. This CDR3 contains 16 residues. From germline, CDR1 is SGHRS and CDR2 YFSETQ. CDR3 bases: TGCGCCAGCAGCTTGGCACAGGGGGCAATAAAAGAGACCCAGTACTTC. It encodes CASSLAQGAIKETQYF. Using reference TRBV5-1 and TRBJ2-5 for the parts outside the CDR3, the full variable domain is KAGVTQTPRYLIKTRGQQVTLSCSPISGHRSVSWYQQTPGQGLQFLFEYFSETQRNKGNFPGRFSGRQFSNSRSEMNVSTLELGDSALYLCASSLAQGAIKETQYFGPGTRLLVL.

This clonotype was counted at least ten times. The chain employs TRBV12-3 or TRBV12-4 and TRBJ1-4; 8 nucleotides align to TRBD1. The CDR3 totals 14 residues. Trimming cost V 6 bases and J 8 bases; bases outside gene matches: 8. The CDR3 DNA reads TGTGCCAGCAGACGAGCAGGGGGCGAAGAAAAACTGTTTTTT. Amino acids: CASRRAGGEEKLFF.